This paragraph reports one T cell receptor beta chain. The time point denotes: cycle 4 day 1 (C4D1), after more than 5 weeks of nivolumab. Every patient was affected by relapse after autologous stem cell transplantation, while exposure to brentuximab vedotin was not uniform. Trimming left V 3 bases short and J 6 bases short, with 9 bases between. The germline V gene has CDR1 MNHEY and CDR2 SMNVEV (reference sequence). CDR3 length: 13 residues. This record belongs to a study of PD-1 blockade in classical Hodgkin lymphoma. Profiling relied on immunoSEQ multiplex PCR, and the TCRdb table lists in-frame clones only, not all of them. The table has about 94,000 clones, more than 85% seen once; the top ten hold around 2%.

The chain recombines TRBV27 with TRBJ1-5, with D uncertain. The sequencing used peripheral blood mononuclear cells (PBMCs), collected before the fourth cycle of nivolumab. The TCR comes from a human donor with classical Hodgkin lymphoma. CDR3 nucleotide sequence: TGTGCCAGCAGTTTCTTTCGGGGTCAGCCCCAGCATTTT. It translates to CASSFFRGQPQHF.